Each of the 14 T cell receptor beta chains below was sequenced from the same sample in a study of identical twins. TCRdb re-called the 5' RACE reads with MiXCR, one entry per CDR3 protein. The top ten hold approximately 1.5% of the sample, which has nearly 650,000 distinct CDR3 sequences, roughly 7.2% seen once. The same data also contributed to another study, on yellow fever vaccine responses in identical twins.

Sequencing was performed on PBMCs. Receptors originate from a young woman in good health.

This clonotype has ten or more counts. The rearrangement uses TRBV29-1 and TRBJ1-1, with 7 bases fitting TRBD1. Per the germline V gene, CDR1 is SQVTM and CDR2 is ANQGSEA. This CDR3 has 14 residues. Trimming at V came to 5 bases and at J to 3 bases, leaving 9 bases not matched to a gene. The CDR3 protein is CSVTGQAADTEAFF. For the CDR3, the DNA is TGCAGCGTTACCGGACAGGCGGCGGACACTGAAGCTTTCTTT.

This clonotype was observed a few times. In DNA form, the CDR3 reads TGTGCTAGTGGCCCAACCGGACTAGTACGCACCGGGGAGCTGTTTTTT. Its protein product is CASGPTGLVRTGELFF. This chain uses TRBV12-5 with TRBJ2-2, with 7 nucleotides matching TRBD2. The length of the CDR3 is 16 residues. The germline V gene has CDR1 LGHNT and CDR2 FRNRAP. Losses at the gene ends were 6 bases for V and 4 bases for J; bases not matched to a gene: 11.

This clonotype was picked up a small number of times. The chain links TRBV7-9 to TRBJ1-5; D remains ambiguous. Germline V gene data show CDR1 as SEHNR and CDR2 as FQNEAQ (reference sequence). V dropped 1 base and J dropped 9 bases, with 7 bases sitting between them. The CDR3 is made up of 12 amino acids. CDR3 residues: CASSLGPLPQHF. DNA for the CDR3: TGTGCCAGCAGCTTAGGCCCGTTGCCCCAGCATTTT.

CDR3 bases: TGTGCCACCAGTGATGGGTGGGGAAGTACTGGGGCCAACGTCCTGACTTTC. The encoded protein is CATSDGWGSTGANVLTF. V gene TRBV24-1 combines with J gene TRBJ2-6; D gene uncertain. Trimming shortened V by 3 bases and J by 2 bases, and 13 bases separated the two germline ends. The CDR3 extends over 17 amino acids. The germline CDR1 and CDR2 sequences are KGHDR and SFDVKD.

The table lists this clonotype with many counts. The chain couples TRBV6-5 to TRBJ1-1, with D unresolved. Germline V gene lookup returns CDR1 MNHEY and CDR2 SVGAGI. Trimming took off 6 bases at V and 5 bases at J, with 10 bases between the two ends. CDR3 length: 12 residues. The CDR3 loop is CASREGVTEAFF. The CDR3 nucleotides read TGTGCCAGCAGGGAAGGTGTAACTGAAGCTTTCTTT.

The chain links TRBV20-1 to TRBJ1-1; tentatively, D is TRBD1 (5 bases). The V and J ends lost 1 base and 4 bases respectively, with 10 bases between them. The CDR3 is 13 residues long. Germline CDR1 and CDR2: DFQATT and SNEGSKA (reference sequence). For the CDR3, the DNA is TGCAGTGCTAGAGTCGCGAGGGGCACTGAAGCTTTCTTT. Translating gives CSARVARGTEAFF.

The chain couples TRBV5-6 to TRBJ2-2; 7 bases fit TRBD1. The length of the CDR3 is 15 residues. Germline values: CDR1 SGHDT, CDR2 YYEEEE. V shed 3 bases, J shed 5 bases, and the junction held 7 bases outside the gene matches. CDR3 sequence: CASSSSPGGTGELFF. DNA for the CDR3: TGTGCCAGCAGCTCATCCCCAGGGGGAACCGGGGAGCTGTTTTTT.

This clonotype was seen many times. The rearrangement uses TRBV25-1 and TRBJ2-5; tentatively, D is TRBD2 (6 bases). V was trimmed by 7 bases and J by 2 bases, leaving 11 bases between them. The CDR3 has 13 residues. Germline CDR1 and CDR2: MGHDK and SYGVNS. The CDR3 sequence: CASMGTPQETQYF. CDR3 DNA sequence: TGTGCCAGCATGGGGACTCCTCAAGAGACCCAGTACTTC.

CDR3 in DNA: TGCGCCAGTTGCCTAGCGGGAGAAGGGCCAGAGACCCAGTACTTC. Its protein is CASCLAGEGPETQYF. The chain uses TRBV10-2 and TRBJ2-5, with TRBD2 matching over 10 bases. The length of the CDR3 is 15 residues. After removal of 9 bases from V and 4 bases from J, the junction contained 11 bases not matched to a gene. CDR1 is WSHSY and CDR2 is SAAADI in the germline V gene.

This chain links TRBV5-1 with TRBJ1-2, with D unclear. Germline V CDR1 and CDR2: SGHRS, YFSETQ. The ends were cut back, 4 bases at V and 2 bases at J, with 15 bases in the middle. The CDR3 spans 15 residues. The CDR3 DNA reads TGCGCCAGCAGCAGGGCCGCAGAGGGAAACTATGGCTACACCTTC. It translates to CASSRAAEGNYGYTF.

This sequence joins TRBV4-1 and TRBJ1-1, with a possible D match to TRBD1 (5 bases). Trimming removed 0 bases at V and 1 base at J, with 15 bases between. Germline lookup yields CDR1 MGHRA and CDR2 YSYEKL. The CDR3 sequence is 17 residues long. The CDR3 nucleotides read TGCGCCAGCAGCCAAGAGGGGTCAGGGCTTAAGAACACTGAAGCTTTCTTT. Amino acid sequence: CASSQEGSGLKNTEAFF.

The chain employs TRBV6-2 or TRBV6-3 and TRBJ2-7; D gene ambiguous. CDR1 is MNHEY and CDR2 is SVGEGT in the germline V gene. The CDR3 runs to 14 residues. V shed 2 bases and J shed 2 bases, with 10 bases lying between them. Here the CDR3 DNA reads TGTGCCAGCAGTTACGTCTTAGTCGCCTACGAGCAGTACTTC. Residues: CASSYVLVAYEQYF.

This clonotype was recorded many times. V is TRBV5-1 and J is TRBJ2-5, with 12 bases fitting TRBD2. Germline CDR1 is SGHRS and CDR2 is YFSETQ. This CDR3 contains 16 residues. The J segment lost 5 bases and the V segment lost 0 bases, leaving 5 bases of the junction unmatched. CDR3 nucleotide sequence: TGCGCCAGCAGCTTGGAGACTAGCGGGGGACGTGAGACCCAGTACTTC. It codes for CASSLETSGGRETQYF.

This clonotype was counted a few times. The CDR3 loop is CAISEKGTVNTEAFF. CDR3 coding DNA: TGTGCCATCAGTGAGAAAGGGACGGTAAACACTGAAGCTTTCTTT. This chain joins TRBV10-3 and TRBJ1-1; weak D call: TRBD1 (5 bases). Trimming removed 2 bases from V and 2 bases from J, with 12 bases in between. Germline CDR1 reads ENHRY; CDR2 reads SYGVKD. CDR3 length: 15 residues.